Shown below are 18 T cell receptor beta chains from a single sample sequenced in a study of T cells in Graves' hyperthyroidism and ophthalmopathy. Amplified regions were TCR beta CDR3 sequences from RNA transcripts. TCR CDR3 underwent first-round RT-PCR with the HTBI primer set. TCRdb used MiXCR to reprocess the multiplex PCR reads, holding one entry per CDR3 protein. The table shows 300,000 to 450,000 distinct CDR3 sequences, with around a sixth occurring only once. The sample taken for sequencing was blood. The receptors come from a man aged 18 to 30 with Graves' ophthalmopathy.

The rearrangement links TRBV5-1 to TRBJ1-6, with D uncertain. The germline V and J ends were trimmed by 4 bases and 10 bases, with 12 bases remaining between them. The CDR3 runs 13 residues. The germline CDR1 and CDR2 sequences are SGHRS and YFSETQ. CDR3 DNA sequence: TGCGCCAGCAGCCCCCTTGGGGAGTCACCCCTCCACTTT. This translates into CASSPLGESPLHF.

This clonotype was seen ten or more times. The chain employs TRBV5-1 and TRBJ2-2; D uncertain. From germline, CDR1 is SGHRS and CDR2 YFSETQ. V was cut by 0 bases and J by 0 bases, with 6 bases left in between. The CDR3 loop spans 15 amino acids. CDR3 region: CASSLVPPNTGELFF. For the CDR3, the DNA is TGCGCCAGCAGCTTGGTCCCGCCGAACACCGGGGAGCTGTTTTTT.

The table lists this clonotype with a few counts. The chain has TRBV15 and TRBJ2-1, with a possible D match to TRBD2 (6 bases). The CDR3 has 13 amino acids. From germline, CDR1 is LNHNV and CDR2 YYDKDF (reference sequence). V was cut by 5 bases and J by 9 bases, with 14 bases left in between. CDR3 DNA sequence: TGTGCCACCAGCCCCGGCGTCGGGAGTGAGCAGTTCTTC. It codes for CATSPGVGSEQFF.

The chain combines TRBV15 with TRBJ2-2; D not certain. CDR3 size: 16 residues. Germline CDR1 and CDR2: LNHNV and YYDKDF (reference sequence). V lost 1 base, J lost 3 bases, and 12 bases lay in between. The CDR3 sequence is CATSRGWVSDTGELFF. The CDR3 nucleotides read TGTGCCACCAGCAGAGGGTGGGTGTCTGACACCGGGGAGCTGTTTTTT.

This clonotype was counted at least ten times. The chain uses TRBV7-9 and TRBJ2-2; a weak D match, TRBD2 (5 bases). Germline V gene lookup returns CDR1 SEHNR and CDR2 FQNEAQ (reference sequence). V was shortened by 5 bases and J by 5 bases, with 6 bases between the two germline ends. The length of the CDR3 is 12 residues. The CDR3 reads CASSRETGELFF. The CDR3 DNA sequence: TGTGCCAGCAGCAGGGAGACCGGGGAGCTGTTTTTT.

V usage is TRBV28 and J usage is TRBJ1-5; D is uncertain. The CDR3 is 14 amino acids. Germline V lookup: CDR1 MDHEN, CDR2 SYDVKM. Deletions cut 6 bases from V and 7 bases from J, with 16 bases between. CDR3 in amino acids: CASSPPGKGQPQHF. CDR3 nucleotide sequence: TGTGCCAGCAGCCCGCCTGGAAAGGGACAGCCCCAGCATTTT. Combining the CDR3 with reference TRBV28 and TRBJ1-5 gives the whole variable domain DVKVTQSSRYLVKRTGEKVFLECVQDMDHENMFWYRQDPGLGLRLIYFSYDVKMKEKGDIPEGYSVSREKKERFSLILESASTNQTSMYLCASSPPGKGQPQHFGDGTRLSIL.

This clonotype was counted ten times or more. The rearrangement uses TRBV27 and TRBJ2-2; 7 bases fit TRBD2. J gave up 5 bases and V 7 bases, and 4 bases lay outside the gene matches. This CDR3 is 13 amino acids long. Germline V lookup: CDR1 MNHEY, CDR2 SMNVEV (reference sequence). The CDR3 sequence: CASTGGRTGELFF. The DNA for the CDR3 is TGTGCCAGCACGGGGGGTAGGACCGGGGAGCTGTTTTTT.

On this clonotype itself: Being one base from a much bigger clone, this may be a read error. CDR3 in DNA: TGTGCCAGCAGTGACGTATTCTCCTACGAGCAGTACTTC. Translated, it gives CASSDVFSYEQYF. The rearrangement links TRBV2 to TRBJ2-7; D not resolved. The CDR3 runs 13 residues. Trimming removed 3 bases from V and 0 bases from J, with 6 bases in between. Germline CDR1 SNHLY, CDR2 FYNNEI.

In this sample, this clonotype turned up many times. The chain is built from TRBV7-2 and TRBJ2-3, with D unresolved. In germline, CDR1 is SGHTA, CDR2 FQGNSA. V was cut by 0 bases and J by 6 bases, with 7 bases left in between. The CDR3 is made up of 13 amino acids. CDR3 DNA: TGTGCCAGCAGCTTAGCGCACCGGGATACGCAGTATTTT. It codes for CASSLAHRDTQYF.

This clonotype was detected many times. The chain employs TRBV6-1 and TRBJ2-5; TRBD1 matches 7 bases. V was clipped by 0 bases and J by 5 bases; unmatched bases: 3. CDR3 length: 14 amino acids. Germline V gene data show CDR1 as MNHNS and CDR2 as SASEGT. The CDR3 bases are TGTGCCAGCAGTGAAGCGACAGGGTGGGAGACCCAGTACTTC. Residues: CASSEATGWETQYF.

This clonotype was detected a few times. The genes are TRBV11-3 and TRBJ1-2; tentative D call: TRBD1 (5 bases). This CDR3 region has 15 residues. Trimming took 5 bases from V and 3 from J, leaving 16 bases between them. Germline V gene lookup returns CDR1 SGHNT and CDR2 YENEEA. In DNA form, the CDR3 reads TGTGCCAGCAGCCCGGGGACGGGAGAATACTATGGCTACACCTTC. Translation: CASSPGTGEYYGYTF.

This clonotype was counted only a few times. The chain combines TRBV24-1 with TRBJ2-2; the D gene is possibly TRBD1 (5 bases). CDR1 and CDR2 from the germline V gene are KGHDR and SFDVKD. Trimming shortened V by 4 bases and J by 6 bases, and 23 bases separated the two germline ends. The CDR3 spans 18 residues. The CDR3, as DNA: TGTGCCACCAGTGACTCCCGCCTGGGCAGGGCGGTCGCCGGGGAGCTGTTTTTT. It specifies CATSDSRLGRAVAGELFF.

The gene calls are TRBV5-1 and TRBJ2-6, with 12 bases matching TRBD1. CDR1 is SGHRS and CDR2 is YFSETQ in the germline V gene. Unmatched junction bases numbered 11, after V lost 7 bases and J lost 0 bases. The CDR3 extends over 19 amino acids. The CDR3 DNA is TGCGCCAGCCGGGGACAGGGGGCTTTGATGGCCTCTGGGGCCAACGTCCTGACTTTC. Residues: CASRGQGALMASGANVLTF.

This clonotype was picked up a small number of times. The J gene is TRBJ2-7, the V gene TRBV19; a possible D gene is TRBD2 (6 bases). Germline CDR1 and CDR2: LNHDA and SQIVND (reference sequence). The CDR3 has 12 residues. The V end was cut by 9 bases, the J end by 3 bases, with 12 bases between. CDR3 region: CASLGGDYEQYF. In DNA, the CDR3 is TGTGCCAGCCTCGGAGGGGACTACGAGCAGTACTTC.

This chain connects TRBV19 to TRBJ1-5; the match to TRBD1 covers 7 bases. CDR1 and CDR2 (germline): LNHDA, SQIVND (reference sequence). The CDR3 is 15 residues long. V gave up 4 bases and J gave up 4 bases; unmatched junction bases: 7. The CDR3 loop is CASSTSGTVNQPQHF. As DNA, the CDR3 is TGTGCCAGTAGTACCTCCGGGACAGTAAATCAGCCCCAGCATTTT.

This rearrangement joins TRBV20-1 to TRBJ1-5, with D tentatively TRBD1 (6 bases). V lost 6 bases, J lost 7 bases, and 16 bases lay in between. Germline V gene lookup returns CDR1 DFQATT and CDR2 SNEGSKA (reference sequence). The CDR3 loop spans 13 amino acids. The CDR3 here is CSAAPDRTQPQHF. The CDR3 DNA sequence: TGCAGTGCAGCACCTGACAGGACCCAGCCCCAGCATTTT.

This clonotype was detected a few times. The junction departs from germline at one end; a sequencing error may be responsible. The genes are TRBV4-1 and TRBJ2-5, with 8 bases that match TRBD2. CDR1 MGHRA and CDR2 YSYEKL come from the germline V gene. The CDR3 has 17 amino acids. CDR3 in DNA: TGTGCCAGCAGCCAAGATCGGGGGGGGGGACCCCAAGAGACCCAGTACTTC. It yields the protein CASSQDRGGGPQETQYF.

The table lists this clonotype with many counts. The chain links TRBV12-3 or TRBV12-4 to TRBJ2-7; D remains unclear. The CDR3 loop spans 13 amino acids. Trimming pared 8 bases from V and 0 bases from J, leaving 11 bases between. This chain's CDR3 is CASSLADSYEQYF. The CDR3, as DNA: TGTGCCAGCTCCTTGGCGGACTCCTACGAGCAGTACTTC.